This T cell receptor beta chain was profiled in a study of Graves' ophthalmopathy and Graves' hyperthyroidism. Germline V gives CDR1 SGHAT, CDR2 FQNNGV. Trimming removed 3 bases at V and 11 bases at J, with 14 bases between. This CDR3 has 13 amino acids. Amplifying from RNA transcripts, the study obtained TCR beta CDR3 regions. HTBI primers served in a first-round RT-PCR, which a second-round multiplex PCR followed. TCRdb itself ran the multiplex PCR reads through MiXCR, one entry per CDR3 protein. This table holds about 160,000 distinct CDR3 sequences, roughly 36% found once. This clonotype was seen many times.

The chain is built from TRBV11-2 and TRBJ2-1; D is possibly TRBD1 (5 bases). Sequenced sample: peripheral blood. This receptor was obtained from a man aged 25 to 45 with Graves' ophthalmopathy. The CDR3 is CASSLGRIAQQFF. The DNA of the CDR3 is TGTGCCAGCAGCTTGGGGCGTATAGCACAGCAGTTCTTC.